This TCR beta chain derives from a study of blood T cells in healthy people across ages. Overall study results and limits: Aged donors had fewer naive CD4+ cells and lower diversity than long-lived donors.

This CDR3 has 15 residues. Germline loops: CDR1 ENHRY, CDR2 SYGVKD. V dropped 2 bases and J dropped 4; count of bases not matched to a gene: 4. Using a J-beta primer mix together with a sample-barcoded 5' primer, a second PCR was run for roughly 7 to 12 cycles. Each cDNA molecule received a tag from a template-switch adaptor that had 12 random nucleotides. Each single sample gave us at least 2.5 million CDR3-containing paired-end reads. TCRdb reprocessed the 5' RACE reads with MiXCR, giving one entry per CDR3 protein. This sample carries some 790,000 distinct CDR3 sequences, less than 35% of them seen once, and the ten largest clones take 17%. Healthy Russian Caucasian donors spanned ages roughly 6 to 100 years. This clonotype was seen only a few times. As yet, its antigen is unknown.

Sequenced material: blood. The chain combines TRBV10-3 with TRBJ1-5; 8 bases line up with TRBD1. This clonotype was obtained from a woman older than 75 in good health. The chain's CDR3 is CAISEGQGWNQPQHF. DNA for the CDR3: TGTGCCATCAGTGAGGGACAGGGATGGAATCAGCCCCAGCATTTT.